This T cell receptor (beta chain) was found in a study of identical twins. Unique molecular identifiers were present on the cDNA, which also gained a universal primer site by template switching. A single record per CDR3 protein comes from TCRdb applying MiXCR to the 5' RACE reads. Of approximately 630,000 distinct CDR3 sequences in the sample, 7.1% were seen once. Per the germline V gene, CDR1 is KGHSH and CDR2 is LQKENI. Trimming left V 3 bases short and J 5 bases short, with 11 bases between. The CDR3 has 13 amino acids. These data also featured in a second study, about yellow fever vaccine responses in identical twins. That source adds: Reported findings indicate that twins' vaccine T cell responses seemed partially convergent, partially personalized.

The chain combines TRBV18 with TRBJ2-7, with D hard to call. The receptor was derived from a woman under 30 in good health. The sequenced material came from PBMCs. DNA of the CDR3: TGTGCCAGCTCACCGACGAATGGGAACGAGCAGTACGTC. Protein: CASSPTNGNEQYV.